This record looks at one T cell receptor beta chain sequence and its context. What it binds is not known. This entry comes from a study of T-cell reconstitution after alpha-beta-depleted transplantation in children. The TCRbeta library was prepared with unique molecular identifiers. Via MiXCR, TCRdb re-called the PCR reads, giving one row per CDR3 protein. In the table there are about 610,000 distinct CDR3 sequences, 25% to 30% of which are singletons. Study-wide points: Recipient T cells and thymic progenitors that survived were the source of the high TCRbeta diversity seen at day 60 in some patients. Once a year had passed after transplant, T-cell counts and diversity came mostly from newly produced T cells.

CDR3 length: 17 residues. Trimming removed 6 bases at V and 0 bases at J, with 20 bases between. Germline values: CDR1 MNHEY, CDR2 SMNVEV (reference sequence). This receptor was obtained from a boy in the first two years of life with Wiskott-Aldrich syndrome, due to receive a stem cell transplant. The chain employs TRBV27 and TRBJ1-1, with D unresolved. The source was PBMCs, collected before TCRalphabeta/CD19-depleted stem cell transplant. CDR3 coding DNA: TGTGCCAGCAGCAGATATCATCCTACATTCATGAACACTGAAGCTTTCTTT. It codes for CASSRYHPTFMNTEAFF.